The 21 T cell receptor beta chains below all came from one sample that was sequenced in a study of cytomegalovirus exposure and HLA in healthy donors. Use of 60 Vbeta and 13 Jbeta primers characterized the PCR. The repertoire was sequenced with immunoSEQ multiplex PCR; TCRdb's copy has only in-frame clones and lacks some. Here the sample spans roughly 97,000 clones, around a tenth being singletons. The sample taken for sequencing was PBMCs. These receptor sequences come from a man in his forties in good health and CMV-seropositive.

A few counts support this clone. This chain uses TRBV2 with TRBJ1-5; D uncertain. Germline V gene lookup returns CDR1 SNHLY and CDR2 FYNNEI. V lost 3 bases, J lost 4 bases, and 10 bases lay in between. This CDR3 has 14 amino acids. CDR3 residues: CASSDRLKNQPQHF. The CDR3 DNA reads as TGTGCCAGCAGTGACAGATTGAAGAATCAGCCCCAGCATTTT.

V usage is TRBV5-6 and J usage is TRBJ2-5, with TRBD2 matching 8 bases. Germline V gene data show CDR1 as SGHDT and CDR2 as YYEEEE. The CDR3 extends over 13 amino acids. V lost 3 bases and J lost 4; bases outside the gene matches: 2. For the CDR3, the DNA is TGTGCCAGCAGCTCCCTAGCGGGAGAGACCCAGTACTTC. Translation gives CASSSLAGETQYF.

This clone came up a few times. A junction boundary mismatches the germline segment, possibly from a read error. V is TRBV6-5 and J is TRBJ1-5; no definite D call. Per the germline V gene, CDR1 is MNHEY and CDR2 is SVGAGI. This CDR3 comprises 12 residues. The CDR3 coding sequence is TGTGCCAGCAGTGGCCTAAGTCAGGCCCAGCATTTT. It translates to CASSGLSQAQHF.

This rearrangement joins TRBV11-2 to TRBJ2-1; 11 bases are shared with TRBD2. V lost 3 bases and J lost 12; bases outside the gene matches: 10. CDR3 size: 15 residues. Germline CDR1 reads SGHAT; CDR2 reads FQNNGV. The CDR3 nucleotides read TGTGCCAGCAGCTTGGGGACTAGCGGCAATCTAGCGCAGTTCTTC. It yields the protein CASSLGTSGNLAQFF.

This clone was seen only a few times. This chain uses TRBV23-1 with TRBJ2-1, with TRBD2 identical over 13 bases. TRBV23-1 is an open reading frame whose function is uncertain. The ends lost 4 bases at V and 8 bases at J; junction bases unmatched: 11. The CDR3 sequence is 17 residues long. The chain's CDR3 is CASSPGTSGVYRYEQFF. The CDR3 bases are TGCGCCAGCAGTCCGGGGACTAGCGGGGTTTACAGGTATGAGCAGTTCTTC.

The chain is built from TRBV6-1 and TRBJ1-1; D gene uncertain. CDR1 and CDR2 from the germline V gene are MNHNS and SASEGT. This CDR3 is built from 14 residues. Trimming removed 7 bases at V and 1 base at J, with 13 bases between. The CDR3: CASILGAGNTEAFF. The CDR3 bases are TGTGCCAGCATTTTAGGTGCGGGGAACACTGAAGCTTTCTTT.

V and J are TRBV7-3 and TRBJ2-7; D possibly corresponds to TRBD1 (8 bases). The CDR3 has 18 residues. Germline loops: CDR1 SGHTA, CDR2 FQGTGA. V was trimmed by 5 bases and J by 1 base, leaving 24 bases between them. The CDR3 DNA is TGTGCCAGCAGCCCGACAGGGGTGTTACAGCGGGGATCCTACGAGCAGTACTTC. The encoded protein is CASSPTGVLQRGSYEQYF.

This chain connects TRBV11-2 to TRBJ2-5; D gene uncertain. The ends were cut back, 7 bases at V and 3 bases at J, with 12 bases in the middle. Germline CDR1 is SGHAT and CDR2 is FQNNGV. The CDR3 contains 13 residues. The CDR3 spells CASTRSEKETQYF. Here the CDR3 DNA reads TGTGCCAGCACGAGAAGCGAGAAAGAGACCCAGTACTTC.

This clone came up a few times. The chain employs TRBV2 and TRBJ2-7; 8 bases match TRBD2. CDR1 and CDR2 from the germline V gene are SNHLY and FYNNEI. The CDR3 runs 15 residues. V gave up 1 base and J gave up 7 bases; unmatched junction bases: 9. The CDR3 sequence is CASSEGAGGLIEQYF. CDR3 bases: TGTGCCAGCAGTGAAGGGGCGGGAGGTTTAATTGAGCAGTACTTC. The complete variable domain, with remaining parts taken from reference TRBV2 and TRBJ2-7, reads EPEVTQTPSHQVTQMGQEVILRCVPISNHLYFYWYRQILGQKVEFLVSFYNNEISEKSEIFDDQFSVERPDGSNFTLKIRSTKLEDSAMYFCASSEGAGGLIEQYFGPGTRLTVT.

The chain uses TRBV28 and TRBJ1-2, with D tentatively TRBD1 (5 bases). Trimming cost V 8 bases and J 2 bases, with 9 bases left between them. The germline CDR1 and CDR2 sequences are MDHEN and SYDVKM. There are 12 residues in the CDR3. CDR3 region: CASGAANYGYTF. The CDR3, as DNA: TGTGCCAGCGGGGCGGCCAACTATGGCTACACCTTC.

This clone was counted between two and nine times. V gene TRBV4-1 combines with J gene TRBJ2-7; D might be TRBD1 (6 bases). Germline CDR1 and CDR2: MGHRA and YSYEKL. V lost 3 bases and J lost 0, with 6 bases in between. The CDR3 spans 13 residues. For the CDR3, the DNA is TGCGCCAGCAGCCACAGGGGCTCCTACGAGCAGTACTTC. It encodes CASSHRGSYEQYF.

V gene TRBV11-2 combines with J gene TRBJ2-7; D may be TRBD2 (6 bases). From germline, CDR1 is SGHAT and CDR2 FQNNGV. Deletions cut 5 bases from V and 3 bases from J, with 17 bases between. The CDR3 covers 15 residues. The CDR3 DNA reads as TGTGCCAGCAGCGCCCCGGGACTTATCGGCTACGAGCAGTACTTC. Amino acids: CASSAPGLIGYEQYF.

This clone came up a few times. This rearrangement joins TRBV4-3 to TRBJ1-2, with D perhaps matching TRBD1 (6 bases). V lost 0 bases to trimming and J lost 3 bases, with 11 bases between them. Germline-derived CDR1 and CDR2 are LGHNA and YSLEER. This CDR3 region has 15 residues. The CDR3 protein is CASSQDPGDHYGYTF. CDR3 in DNA: TGCGCCAGCAGCCAAGATCCAGGGGACCACTATGGCTACACCTTC.

CDR3 sequence: CSVPTPGENSYEQYF. The CDR3 coding sequence is TGCAGCGTTCCAACCCCGGGGGAGAACTCCTACGAGCAGTACTTC. The chain has TRBV29-1 and TRBJ2-7, with D maybe TRBD2 (6 bases). The CDR3 has 15 residues. Germline V gene lookup returns CDR1 SQVTM and CDR2 ANQGSEA. V lost 5 bases, J lost 0 bases, and 17 bases lay in between.

This clone occurred a few times. The V and J genes are TRBV27 and TRBJ2-7; TRBD1 matches at 7 bases. This CDR3 has 18 residues. Germline CDR1 reads MNHEY; CDR2 reads SMNVEV (reference sequence). Germline trimming cut 3 bases from V and 2 bases from J; bases unmatched to any gene: 16. CDR3 protein: CASSLGVRLGQRTYEQYF. The CDR3 region has the DNA TGTGCCAGCAGTTTGGGGGTTAGATTGGGACAGCGGACCTACGAGCAGTACTTC.

The chain uses TRBV5-4 and TRBJ1-5, with D perhaps TRBD1 (6 bases). Per the germline V gene, CDR1 is SGHNT and CDR2 is YYREEE (reference sequence). The ends were cut back, 3 bases at V and 0 bases at J, with 19 bases in the middle. The CDR3 runs 18 residues. The CDR3 sequence: CASSSPNHRANSNQPQHF. In DNA, the CDR3 is TGTGCCAGCAGCTCTCCCAACCACAGGGCTAATAGCAATCAGCCCCAGCATTTT.

This clone has a handful of counts. The rearrangement uses TRBV7-8 and TRBJ1-3, with 7 bases that match TRBD1. Germline lookup yields CDR1 SGHVS and CDR2 FQNEAQ. The CDR3 contains 14 residues. V lost 3 bases to trimming and J lost 4 bases; unmatched junction nucleotides: 3. As DNA, the CDR3 is TGTGCCAGCAGCTTTACAGGGGAGGGAAACACCATATATTTT. Protein sequence: CASSFTGEGNTIYF. The variable domain in full, with the rest retrieved from reference TRBV7-8 and TRBJ1-3, is GAGVSQSPRYKVAKRGQDVALRCDPISGHVSLFWYQQALGQGPEFLTYFQNEAQLDKSGLPSDRFFAERPEGSVSTLKIQRTQQEDSAVYLCASSFTGEGNTIYFGEGSWLTVV.

This clone was seen a few times. The rearrangement joins TRBV9 to TRBJ2-3; possible D gene TRBD2, 5 bases. CDR3 length: 14 residues. Trimming cost V 0 bases and J 12 bases, with 17 bases left between them. Germline assignment: CDR1 SGDLS and CDR2 YYNGEE. CDR3 sequence: CASSVGFSSGPQYF. The CDR3 DNA reads as TGTGCCAGCAGCGTAGGTTTTTCGAGCGGCCCACAGTATTTT.

This chain joins TRBV19 and TRBJ2-7, with TRBD2 matching over 11 bases. The V gene end was trimmed by 2 bases and the J gene end by 1 base; junction bases not matched to a gene: 10. Germline values: CDR1 LNHDA, CDR2 SQIVND (reference sequence). This CDR3 contains 18 residues. The CDR3 spells CASSIKPTGTSGSYEQYF. Written as DNA, the CDR3 is TGTGCCAGTAGTATAAAACCCACCGGGACTAGCGGATCCTACGAGCAGTACTTC. The variable domain in full, with the rest retrieved from reference TRBV19 and TRBJ2-7, is DGGITQSPKYLFRKEGQNVTLSCEQNLNHDAMYWYRQDPGQGLRLIYYSQIVNDFQKGDIAEGYSVSREKKESFPLTVTSAQKNPTAFYLCASSIKPTGTSGSYEQYFGPGTRLTVT.

The chain uses TRBV4-1 and TRBJ2-1, with 7 bases identical to TRBD1. The V and J ends lost 0 bases and 8 bases, in that order; junction bases with no gene match: 13. Germline V lookup: CDR1 MGHRA, CDR2 YSYEKL. CDR3 length: 17 amino acids. The CDR3 coding sequence is TGCGCCAGCAGCCAAGATAGCGTGGGACAGATTTCGGATGAGCAGTTCTTC. Translation gives CASSQDSVGQISDEQFF.

This clone was counted a few times. The V gene is TRBV28, the J gene TRBJ1-3, with D unresolved. The V end lost 3 bases, the J end lost 0 bases, and 9 bases lay between the germline ends. Per germline, CDR1 MDHEN and CDR2 SYDVKM. The CDR3 covers 15 residues. CDR3 coding DNA: TGTGCCAGCAGTTTGAGGCAAATCTCTGGAAACACCATATATTTT. This encodes CASSLRQISGNTIYF.